This T cell receptor (beta chain) was observed in a study of blood T cell repertoires in COVID-19. This clone was observed a single time. The junction had 5 bases not matched to a gene; V was cut back by 11 bases and J by 2 bases. The CDR3 has 15 amino acids. Germline CDR1 reads SNHLY; CDR2 reads FYNNEI. This table comes from immunoSEQ multiplex PCR, and its TCRdb copy is limited to in-frame clones, with some not included. The table includes about 190,000 clones, approximately 91% detected once. The sequence was obtained from a man aged 35 to 55 with acute or convalescent COVID-19. The V gene is TRBV2, the J gene TRBJ2-5, with TRBD2 identical over 16 bases. Source material: peripheral blood. This chain's CDR3 is CAGQGLAGGQETQYF. The CDR3, as DNA: TGTGCCGGTCAGGGACTAGCGGGGGGGCAAGAGACCCAGTACTTC. The whole variable domain, remainder taken from reference TRBV2 and TRBJ2-5, is EPEVTQTPSHQVTQMGQEVILRCVPISNHLYFYWYRQILGQKVEFLVSFYNNEISEKSEIFDDQFSVERPDGSNFTLKIRSTKLEDSAMYFCAGQGLAGGQETQYFGPGTRLLVL.